Each of the 14 T cell receptor beta chains below was sequenced from the same sample in a study of T cell changes during pregnancy in multiple sclerosis. The data were produced by immunoSEQ multiplex PCR, yet TCRdb's version contains in-frame clones alone and is incomplete. The sample contains tens of thousands of clones, 91% of which appear only once. This material consisted of CD8+ T cells from peripheral blood mononuclear cells, taken in the second trimester of pregnancy. The receptors derive from a female donor with multiple sclerosis, enrolled in a pregnancy study.

The chain combines TRBV5-4 with TRBJ2-1; a possible D gene is TRBD1 (5 bases). This CDR3 contains 11 residues. V was pared by 0 bases and J by 10 bases, with 5 bases between. Germline V gene lookup returns CDR1 SGHNT and CDR2 YYREEE (reference sequence). CDR3 sequence reads: CASSLGQEQFF. Written as DNA, the CDR3 is TGTGCCAGCAGCTTGGGACAGGAGCAGTTCTTC.

The V and J genes are TRBV29-1 and TRBJ1-1; a weak D match, TRBD1 (6 bases). This CDR3 contains 14 residues. V was shortened by 1 base and J by 5 bases, with 14 bases between the two germline ends. Per the germline V gene, CDR1 is SQVTM and CDR2 is ANQGSEA. In DNA form, the CDR3 reads TGCAGCGTTGAAGCACGAGGGGGGGGTACTGAAGCTTTCTTT. It is translated as CSVEARGGGTEAFF.

The gene calls are TRBV2 and TRBJ2-7; 9 bases map to TRBD2. Per germline, CDR1 SNHLY and CDR2 FYNNEI. The CDR3 is 14 residues long. V lost 6 bases and J lost 5; bases outside the gene matches: 8. This CDR3 reads CASRPSAGGHEQYF. CDR3 sequence (DNA): TGTGCCAGCAGACCCTCAGCGGGGGGCCACGAGCAGTACTTC.

A single count supports this clone. This chain links TRBV15 with TRBJ2-2; 13 bases line up with TRBD2. The CDR3 contains 20 residues. V lost 6 bases and J lost 4; bases outside the gene matches: 17. Germline V lookup: CDR1 LNHNV, CDR2 YYDKDF (reference sequence). CDR3 nucleotide sequence: TGTGCCACCAGGCACCCCGGGACTAGCGGGATTCAAACTTTCACCGGGGAGCTGTTTTTT. Translation gives CATRHPGTSGIQTFTGELFF.

The rearrangement joins TRBV29-1 to TRBJ2-3, with D possibly being TRBD2 (7 bases). V was pared by 1 base and J by 5 bases, with 16 bases between. The CDR3 is 15 residues long. CDR1 and CDR2 (germline): SQVTM, ANQGSEA. The CDR3 DNA reads TGCAGCGTTGAAGCGGGGAGGGGGGTTAGAGATACGCAGTATTTT. It encodes CSVEAGRGVRDTQYF.

This chain joins TRBV6-6 and TRBJ1-1; D perhaps matches TRBD1 (6 bases). CDR3 length: 16 amino acids. Germline V gene lookup returns CDR1 MNHNY and CDR2 SVGAGI (reference sequence). V gave up 0 bases and J gave up 2 bases, with 13 bases separating them. This chain's CDR3 is CASSYSPGHLNTEAFF. The CDR3 bases are TGTGCCAGCAGTTACTCCCCGGGACACCTAAACACTGAAGCTTTCTTT.

This rearrangement joins TRBV6-5 to TRBJ2-5; D might be TRBD2 (7 bases). The CDR3 contains 14 residues. V was shortened by 5 bases and J by 7 bases, with 17 bases between the two germline ends. Germline CDR1 MNHEY, CDR2 SVGAGI. CDR3 nucleotide sequence: TGTGCCAGCAGTGGGGGAGGGGGGCGTGGGACCCAGTACTTC. This codes for CASSGGGGRGTQYF.

This rearrangement joins TRBV7-9 to TRBJ2-1; D possibly corresponds to TRBD2 (5 bases). CDR1 is SEHNR and CDR2 is FQNEAQ in the germline V gene (reference sequence). Trimming pared 6 bases from V and 6 bases from J, leaving 21 bases between. The CDR3 has 16 residues. The CDR3 region has the DNA TGTGCCAGCAGTCGGCCCGCGGACTTTTTGGGCAATGAGCAGTTCTTC. It encodes CASSRPADFLGNEQFF.

The chain employs TRBV27 and TRBJ2-1, with 9 bases matching TRBD2. V shed 4 bases and J 6 bases; nucleotides not matched to a gene: 10. The length of the CDR3 is 16 residues. Germline CDR1 and CDR2: MNHEY and SMNVEV (reference sequence). The CDR3 nucleotides read TGTGCCAGCAGTTGGGATCCGGGACTAGCCGGCAATGAGCAGTTCTTC. Translation: CASSWDPGLAGNEQFF.

This rearrangement joins TRBV27 to TRBJ1-2; no reliable D call. V lost 0 bases and J 8 bases, leaving 13 bases between the germline ends. This CDR3 has 14 residues. The V gene's germline CDR1 is MNHEY and CDR2 SMNVEV (reference sequence). CDR3 loop: CASSLSSGQAGYTF. CDR3 bases: TGTGCCAGCAGTTTATCAAGCGGGCAGGCCGGCTACACCTTC.

V is TRBV30 and J is TRBJ2-3; 8 positions match TRBD1. Germline V gives CDR1 GTSNPN, CDR2 SVGIG (reference sequence). The CDR3 totals 17 residues. Trimming removed 1 base from V and 2 bases from J; junction bases left unmatched: 11. The CDR3 DNA is TGTGCCTGGAGTGCCCTGGGCCAGGGGGCCTTCACAGATACGCAGTATTTT. Encoded protein: CAWSALGQGAFTDTQYF. Full variable domain (missing parts from reference TRBV30 and TRBJ2-3): SQTIHQWPATLVQPVGSPLSLECTVEGTSNPNLYWYRQAAGRGLQLLFYSVGIGQISSEVPQNLSASRPQDRQFILSSKKLLLSDSGFYLCAWSALGQGAFTDTQYFGPGTRLTVL.

The rearrangement links TRBV11-2 to TRBJ1-1; D ambiguous. The CDR3 length is 12 residues. V dropped 5 bases and J dropped 7 bases, with 11 bases sitting between them. Germline CDR1 reads SGHAT; CDR2 reads FQNNGV. CDR3 residues: CASSPGLSEAFF. For the CDR3, the DNA is TGTGCCAGCAGCCCTGGACTCAGTGAAGCTTTCTTT.

The CDR3 here is CASSISSGSTEAFF. As DNA, the CDR3 is TGTGCCAGTAGTATTAGTTCAGGTTCCACTGAAGCTTTCTTT. V gene TRBV19 combines with J gene TRBJ1-1, with unresolved D. Germline assignment: CDR1 LNHDA and CDR2 SQIVND (reference sequence). V was cut by 3 bases and J by 4 bases, with 12 bases left in between. This CDR3 spans 14 amino acids.

This clone was observed a few times. This rearrangement joins TRBV29-1 to TRBJ2-3, with 14 nucleotides matching TRBD2. Germline assignment: CDR1 SQVTM and CDR2 ANQGSEA. This CDR3 is built from 16 residues. V lost 7 bases and J lost 6; bases outside the gene matches: 12. The CDR3 DNA reads TGCAGCGCAGGGGTATCCGGACTAGCGGGAGGCGATACGCAGTATTTT. It encodes CSAGVSGLAGGDTQYF.